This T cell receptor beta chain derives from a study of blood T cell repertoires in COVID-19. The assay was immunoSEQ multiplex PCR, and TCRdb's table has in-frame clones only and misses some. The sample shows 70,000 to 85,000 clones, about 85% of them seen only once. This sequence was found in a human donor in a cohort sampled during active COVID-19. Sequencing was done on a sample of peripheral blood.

The CDR3 DNA reads TGTGCCACCAGCACCCAGAAGGAGGCAGGGGGACAGCCCCAGCATTTT. Amino acid sequence: CATSTQKEAGGQPQHF. V is TRBV15 and J is TRBJ1-5; 7 bases agree with TRBD1. The germline CDR1 and CDR2 sequences are LNHNV and YYDKDF (reference sequence). The CDR3 sequence is 16 residues long. V was clipped by 4 bases and J by 7 bases; unmatched bases: 13. Together with reference TRBV15 and TRBJ1-5, the CDR3 gives the full variable domain: DAMVIQNPRYQVTQFGKPVTLSCSQTLNHNVMYWYQQKSSQAPKLLFHYYDKDFNNEADTPDNFQSRRPNTSFCFLDIRSPGLGDTAMYLCATSTQKEAGGQPQHFGDGTRLSIL.